Sequencing of this T cell receptor beta chain was carried out in a study of ipilimumab plus nivolumab after autologous stem cell transplantation. Generated by immunoSEQ multiplex PCR, the TCRdb table keeps only in-frame clones and is missing some. The table shows some 25,000 clones, with about 86% occurring only once. Germline V gene data show CDR1 as SGHTA and CDR2 as FQGNSA. V dropped 5 bases and J dropped 13; count of bases not matched to a gene: 16. The CDR3 is 14 amino acids. Patients received nivolumab 3 mg/kg at weeks 1, 4, 7, 10, then fortnightly to week 26. Sequenced here: PBMCs, sampled in a trial of ipilimumab plus nivolumab as post-transplant consolidation. This receptor was taken from a male donor with diffuse large B-cell lymphoma. J is TRBJ1-2 and V is TRBV7-2; 7 bases are a match to TRBD1. CDR3 loop: CASSQTRQGFIITF. CDR3 DNA sequence: TGTGCCAGCAGCCAAACCCGACAGGGCTTTATCATCACCTTC.